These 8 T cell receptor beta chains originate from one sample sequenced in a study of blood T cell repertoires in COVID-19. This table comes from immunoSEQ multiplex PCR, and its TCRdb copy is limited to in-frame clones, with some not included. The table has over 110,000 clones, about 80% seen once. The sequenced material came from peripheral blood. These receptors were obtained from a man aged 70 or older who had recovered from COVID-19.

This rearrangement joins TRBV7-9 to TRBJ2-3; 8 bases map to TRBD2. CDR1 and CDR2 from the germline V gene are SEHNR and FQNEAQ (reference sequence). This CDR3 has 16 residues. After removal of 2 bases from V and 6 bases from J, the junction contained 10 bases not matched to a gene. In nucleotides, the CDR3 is TGTGCCAGCAGCTTAAGGCAGGCGGGAGGAACGGATACGCAGTATTTT. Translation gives CASSLRQAGGTDTQYF.

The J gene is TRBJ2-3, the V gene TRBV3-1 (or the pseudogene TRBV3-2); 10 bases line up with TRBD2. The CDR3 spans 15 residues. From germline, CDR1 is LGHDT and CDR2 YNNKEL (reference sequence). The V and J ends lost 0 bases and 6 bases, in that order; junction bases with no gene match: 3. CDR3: CASSQEVSGRDTQYF. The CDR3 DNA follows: TGTGCCAGCAGCCAAGAAGTTAGCGGGAGGGATACGCAGTATTTT.

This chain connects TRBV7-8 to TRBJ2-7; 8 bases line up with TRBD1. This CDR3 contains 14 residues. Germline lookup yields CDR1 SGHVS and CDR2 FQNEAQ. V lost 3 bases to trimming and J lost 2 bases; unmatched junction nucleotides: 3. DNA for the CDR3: TGTGCCAGCAGCTTTACACAGGGGGCCTACGAGCAGTACTTC. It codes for CASSFTQGAYEQYF.

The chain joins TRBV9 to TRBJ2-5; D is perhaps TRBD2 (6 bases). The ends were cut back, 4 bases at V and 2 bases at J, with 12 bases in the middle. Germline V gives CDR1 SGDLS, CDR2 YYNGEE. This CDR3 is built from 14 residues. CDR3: CASSTGSVQETQYF. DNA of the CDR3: TGTGCCAGCAGCACCGGGAGTGTTCAAGAGACCCAGTACTTC. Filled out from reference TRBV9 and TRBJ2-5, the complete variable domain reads DSGVTQTPKHLITATGQRVTLRCSPRSGDLSVYWYQQSLDQGLQFLIQYYNGEERAKGNILERFSAQQFPDLHSELNLSSLELGDSALYFCASSTGSVQETQYFGPGTRLLVL.

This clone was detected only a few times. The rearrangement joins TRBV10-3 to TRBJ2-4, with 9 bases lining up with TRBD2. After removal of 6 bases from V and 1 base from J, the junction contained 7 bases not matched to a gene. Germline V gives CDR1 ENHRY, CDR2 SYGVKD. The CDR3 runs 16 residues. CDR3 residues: CAISSNSGSAKNIQYF. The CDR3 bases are TGTGCCATCAGCTCGAATAGCGGGAGTGCCAAAAACATTCAGTACTTC.

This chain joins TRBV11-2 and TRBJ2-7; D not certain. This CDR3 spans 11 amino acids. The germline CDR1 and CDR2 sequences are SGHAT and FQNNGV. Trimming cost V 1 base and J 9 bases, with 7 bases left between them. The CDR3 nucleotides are TGTGCCAGCAGCTTAGGCGGTGGGCAGTACTTC. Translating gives CASSLGGGQYF.

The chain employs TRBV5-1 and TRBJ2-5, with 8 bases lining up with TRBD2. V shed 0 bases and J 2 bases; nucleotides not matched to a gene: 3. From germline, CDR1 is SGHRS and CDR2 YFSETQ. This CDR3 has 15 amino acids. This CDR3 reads CASSLGLAKQETQYF. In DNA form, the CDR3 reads TGCGCCAGCAGCTTGGGACTAGCGAAACAAGAGACCCAGTACTTC.

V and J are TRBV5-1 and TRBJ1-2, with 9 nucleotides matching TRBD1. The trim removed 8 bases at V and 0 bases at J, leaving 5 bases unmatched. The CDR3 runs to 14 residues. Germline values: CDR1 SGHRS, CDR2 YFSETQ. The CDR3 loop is CASRGQGSNYGYTF. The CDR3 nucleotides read TGCGCCAGTAGAGGACAGGGGTCTAACTATGGCTACACCTTC.